This T cell receptor (beta chain) was profiled in a study of T cell responses to AZD1222 COVID-19 vaccine. Overall study results and limits: At baseline, seropositivity was found in only a handful of AZD1222 recipients.

Germline CDR1 MNHNY, CDR2 SVGAGI (reference sequence). The length of the CDR3 is 17 residues. V dropped 7 bases and J dropped 7; count of bases not matched to a gene: 13. To note about this clone: What it recognizes is unknown.

The assay was immunoSEQ multiplex PCR, and TCRdb's table has in-frame clones only and misses some. In the table there are some 81,000 clones, just over 85% of which are singletons. The starting material was peripheral blood, obtained 28 days after the second AZD1222 dose. This clonotype was obtained from an adult who received the AZD1222 COVID-19 vaccine. V gene TRBV6-6 combines with J gene TRBJ1-6; 10 bases fit TRBD1. This CDR3 reads CASTRLSGGQGNSPLHF. Here the CDR3 DNA reads TGTGCCAGCACTCGTCTCTCCGGGGGACAGGGGAATTCACCCCTCCACTTT.